This is a list of T cell receptor beta chains from one sample in a study of identical twins. Each CDR3 protein gets one entry after TCRdb re-called the 5' RACE reads with MiXCR. The top ten clones hold 0.27% of a sample with approximately 1.8 million distinct CDR3 sequences, less than 40% of them seen once. The sample was cord blood. These receptors all stem from a newborn girl in good health. Each CDR3 is given with its conserved first and last residue. D genes are given only for firm matches. Not all rows give a size; the values are once, few, many and, for expanded clones, a class.

j_call	v_call	clone_size	d_call	cdr3_aa	cdr3_nt
TRBJ1-1	TRBV7-9	NA	NA	CASTRGEYTEAFF	TGTGCCAGCACTCGAGGGGAGTACACTGAAGCTTTCTTT
TRBJ2-5	TRBV12-3/TRBV12-4	few	TRBD2	CASSFWTSGSGETQYF	TGTGCCAGCAGTTTCTGGACTAGCGGGAGCGGGGAGACCCAGTACTTC
TRBJ1-2	TRBV27	NA	NA	CASSTRDGRDGYTF	TGTGCCAGCAGTACCCGAGACGGACGGGATGGCTACACCTTC
TRBJ2-5	TRBV2	NA	TRBD2	CASLAGGLETQYF	TGTGCCAGCCTAGCGGGGGGGCTTGAGACCCAGTACTTC
TRBJ2-7	TRBV6-1	NA	TRBD1	CASSERGPNEQYF	TGTGCCAGCAGTGAAAGGGGGCCCAATGAGCAGTACTTC
TRBJ1-2	TRBV6-5	few	NA	CASSYSRPKGGGYGYTF	TGTGCCAGCAGTTACTCGAGGCCAAAGGGTGGAGGCTATGGCTACACCTTC
TRBJ2-3	TRBV3-1	few	NA	CASSQPSKADTQYF	TGTGCCAGCAGCCAACCTAGCAAGGCAGATACGCAGTATTTT
TRBJ2-3	TRBV28	few	NA	CASSLGGAEKWSTDTQYF	TGTGCCAGCAGTTTAGGGGGGGCTGAGAAGTGGAGCACAGATACGCAGTATTTT
TRBJ2-7	TRBV28	NA	NA	CASSSKVPSYEQYF	TGTGCCAGCAGTTCAAAGGTTCCATCCTACGAGCAGTACTTC
TRBJ2-3	TRBV12-3/TRBV12-4	NA	TRBD1	CASGSTGVGTDTQYF	TGTGCCAGCGGAAGTACAGGGGTGGGGACAGATACGCAGTATTTT
TRBJ1-2	TRBV6-6	NA	TRBD1	CASRPRDRVYGYTF	TGTGCCAGCAGGCCTCGGGACAGGGTCTATGGCTACACCTTC
TRBJ2-5	TRBV7-2	NA	TRBD2	CASSPKGRLAGTQETQYF	TGTGCCAGCAGCCCGAAAGGTCGACTAGCGGGGACCCAAGAGACCCAGTACTTC
TRBJ2-1	TRBV5-1	many	TRBD2	CASSLRLAGSYNEQFF	TGTGCCAGCAGTTTAAGACTAGCGGGGAGCTACAATGAGCAGTTCTTC
TRBJ1-2	TRBV10-3	NA	NA	CAISQIGGGYTF	TGTGCCATCAGTCAGATAGGGGGAGGCTACACCTTC
TRBJ1-2	TRBV10-3	NA	TRBD1	CAISESLRQGLGYTF	TGTGCCATCAGTGAGTCCCTCCGACAGGGGCTGGGCTACACCTTC
TRBJ2-3	TRBV9	few	NA	CASSALGALDTQYF	TGTGCCAGCAGCGCCCTTGGTGCTTTAGATACGCAGTATTTT
TRBJ2-3	TRBV2	few	NA	CASSLRGTRLPDTQYF	TGTGCCAGCAGCCTCCGGGGGACTCGCTTACCAGATACGCAGTATTTT
TRBJ1-2	TRBV7-2	NA	TRBD1	CASSLGPDRRNYGYTF	TGTGCCAGCAGCTTAGGGCCGGACAGGAGAAACTATGGCTACACCTTC
TRBJ1-5	TRBV4-2	NA	NA	CASSQPEYQPRHF	TGTGCCAGCAGCCAACCGGAGTATCAGCCCCGGCATTTT
TRBJ1-2	TRBV5-1	NA	NA	CASSLIPGEDGHTF	TGCGCCAGCAGCCTTATTCCGGGGGAAGATGGCCACACCTTC
TRBJ2-5	TRBV5-5	NA	TRBD2	CASSLLAGLNEQYF	TGTGCCAGCAGCTTACTAGCGGGCCTAAATGAGCAGTACTTC
TRBJ2-3	TRBV7-2	NA	TRBD1	CASSLVGTGGTDTQYF	TGTGCCAGCAGCTTAGTGGGGACAGGGGGGACAGATACGCAGTATTTT
TRBJ2-7	TRBV7-2	few	NA	CASSLYWDTYEQYF	TGTGCCAGCAGCTTATACTGGGACACCTACGAGCAGTACTTC
TRBJ2-7	TRBV4-2	few	TRBD2	CASSQYRGTISYEQYF	TGTGCCAGCAGCCAGTACCGGGGGACTATCTCCTACGAGCAGTACTTC
TRBJ2-3	TRBV13	NA	TRBD2	CASSLQTSGRSDTQYF	TGTGCCAGCAGCCTACAGACTAGCGGGAGATCAGATACGCAGTATTTT
TRBJ2-4	TRBV5-1	few	NA	CASSFDPRGSKNIQYF	TGCGCCAGCAGCTTCGATCCGAGGGGATCCAAAAACATTCAGTACTTC
TRBJ2-1	TRBV5-1	NA	NA	CASSAGTLGHEQFF	TGCGCCAGCAGCGCCGGGACCTTAGGCCATGAGCAGTTCTTC
TRBJ2-5	TRBV12-3/TRBV12-4	many	NA	CASSSQGTILETQYF	TGTGCCAGCAGTTCCCAGGGTACGATACTAGAGACCCAGTACTTC
TRBJ2-7	TRBV29-1	many	TRBD1	CSVGTGGAYEQYF	TGCAGCGTTGGGACAGGGGGCGCCTACGAGCAGTACTTC
TRBJ2-3	TRBV20-1	NA	TRBD2	CSAGRAGTDTQYF	TGCAGTGCCGGGAGGGCCGGCACAGATACGCAGTATTTT
TRBJ2-1	TRBV6-2/TRBV6-3	few	TRBD2	CASFWASGRASYNEQFF	TGTGCCAGCTTTTGGGCTAGCGGGCGCGCCTCCTACAATGAGCAGTTCTTC
TRBJ1-6	TRBV27	few	NA	CASSLARRDNSPLHF	TGTGCCAGCAGTTTGGCAAGACGGGATAATTCACCCCTCCACTTT
TRBJ2-1	TRBV24-1	few	NA	CATSAVPGNEQFF	TGTGCCACCAGTGCCGTGCCGGGGAATGAGCAGTTCTTC
TRBJ2-7	TRBV10-3	NA	NA	CAISAGQSYNEQYF	TGTGCCATCAGCGCCGGACAGTCCTACAATGAGCAGTACTTC
TRBJ2-1	TRBV4-1	few	TRBD2	CASSQVLAGDYNEQFF	TGCGCCAGCAGCCAAGTCCTAGCGGGGGACTACAATGAGCAGTTCTTC
TRBJ2-3	TRBV19	NA	TRBD2	CASSIAAGAGTDTQYF	TGTGCCAGTAGTATAGCCGCGGGAGCGGGCACAGATACGCAGTATTTT